These 26 T cell receptor beta chains were sequenced from one sample in a study of cytomegalovirus exposure and HLA in healthy donors. The assay was immunoSEQ multiplex PCR, and TCRdb's table has in-frame clones only and misses some. The sample carries approximately 160,000 clones, roughly 89% recorded once. Sequencing used PBMCs. These receptors came from a man younger than 30 in good health and CMV-seropositive.

This clone was observed a single time. This sequence joins TRBV21-1 and TRBJ2-3; TRBD1, the table's D call, was not compared with the DNA. TRBV21-1 is reported as a pseudogene. The length of the CDR3 is 21 residues. CDR3 DNA: TGTGCCAGCAGCAAAAAAGGGGAAGACGGATTTGGGACAGGGGTCTCAGATACGCAGTATTTT. Residues: CASSKKGEDGFGTGVSDTQYF.

This clone was seen a handful of times. This chain joins TRBV6-1 and TRBJ1-2, with 7 bases fitting TRBD1. Germline CDR1 MNHNS, CDR2 SASEGT. J lost 8 bases, V lost 6 bases, and 9 bases had no gene match. The CDR3 contains 13 residues. The CDR3 sequence: CASRPGQVYGYTF. The DNA of the CDR3 is TGTGCCAGCAGACCTGGACAGGTTTACGGCTACACCTTC.

V gene TRBV2 combines with J gene TRBJ1-2; D possibly corresponds to TRBD1 (5 bases). CDR3 length equals 13 residues. CDR1 and CDR2 from the germline V gene are SNHLY and FYNNEI. V lost 3 bases to trimming and J lost 8 bases, with 13 bases between them. The CDR3 DNA reads TGTGCCAGCAGTGATAGGCAGGGCGTGGGCTACACCTTC. This translates into CASSDRQGVGYTF.

V usage is TRBV2 and J usage is TRBJ1-5; 8 bases line up with TRBD1. Germline lookup yields CDR1 SNHLY and CDR2 FYNNEI. This CDR3 comprises 14 residues. The V gene end was trimmed by 5 bases and the J gene end by 7 bases; junction bases not matched to a gene: 7. The CDR3 DNA follows: TGTGCCAGCAGTCGGACAGGGATGGGCCAGCCCCAGCATTTT. Its translation: CASSRTGMGQPQHF.

The chain links TRBV28 to TRBJ2-7, with a weak D call TRBD1 (6 bases). V lost 6 bases and J lost 7, with 16 bases in between. The CDR3 covers 13 residues. CDR1 and CDR2 (germline): MDHEN, SYDVKM. CDR3 nucleotide sequence: TGTGCCAGCAGGCGACAGGACCCGGGAGAGCAGTACTTC. Amino acids: CASRRQDPGEQYF. The entire variable domain, with the rest obtained from reference TRBV28 and TRBJ2-7, is as follows: DVKVTQSSRYLVKRTGEKVFLECVQDMDHENMFWYRQDPGLGLRLIYFSYDVKMKEKGDIPEGYSVSREKKERFSLILESASTNQTSMYLCASRRQDPGEQYFGPGTRLTVT.

CDR3 nucleotide sequence: TGTGCCAGCAGTCCTTCTCTAGTGAGGGAGCAGTTCTTC. It codes for CASSPSLVREQFF. J is TRBJ2-1 and V is TRBV28; D remains unclear. CDR1 is MDHEN, CDR2 SYDVKM, per germline. This CDR3 contains 13 residues. V was cut by 5 bases and J by 10 bases, with 15 bases left in between.

The chain employs TRBV13 and TRBJ1-1; 10 positions agree with TRBD1. This CDR3 region has 14 residues. The ends lost 1 base at V and 10 bases at J; junction bases unmatched: 6. CDR1 is PRHDT and CDR2 is FYEKMQ in the germline V gene (reference sequence). CDR3 protein: CASSLEPGQGRAFF. DNA for the CDR3: TGTGCCAGCAGCTTAGAACCGGGACAGGGGAGAGCTTTCTTT.

The chain combines TRBV11-2 with TRBJ2-7; TRBD1 might be the D (6 bases). Per germline, CDR1 SGHAT and CDR2 FQNNGV. The CDR3 totals 15 residues. The germline V and J ends were trimmed by 1 base and 1 base, with 11 bases remaining between them. CDR3 residues: CASSLGGQLSYEQYF. The CDR3, as DNA: TGTGCCAGCAGCTTAGGGGGGCAGTTGTCCTACGAGCAGTACTTC.

The chain links TRBV29-1 to TRBJ2-2; the match to TRBD1 covers 8 bases. V was pared by 2 bases and J by 0 bases, with 2 bases of the junction left unmatched. The CDR3 totals 15 residues. The V gene's germline CDR1 is SQVTM and CDR2 ANQGSEA. CDR3 coding DNA: TGCAGCGTTGAACAGGGGGCGACGAACACCGGGGAGCTGTTTTTT. Translated, it gives CSVEQGATNTGELFF.

The gene calls are TRBV29-1 and TRBJ1-2, with D hard to call. The CDR3 runs 12 residues. Germline values: CDR1 SQVTM, CDR2 ANQGSEA. The germline V and J ends were trimmed by 4 bases and 2 bases, with 8 bases remaining between them. The chain's CDR3 is CSVGWANYGYTF. The DNA for the CDR3 is TGCAGCGTTGGATGGGCAAACTATGGCTACACCTTC.

The V gene is TRBV9, the J gene TRBJ2-1; 8 positions agree with TRBD2. Looked up from germline, CDR1 is SGDLS and CDR2 is YYNGEE. V trimming: 2 bases; J trimming: 8 bases; junction bases outside the gene matches: 9. This CDR3 is built from 15 residues. CDR3 sequence (DNA): TGTGCCAGCAGCGTGCGGGAGGCACCTACGGATGAGCAGTTCTTC. Its translation: CASSVREAPTDEQFF.

This clone has more than one count but fewer than ten. The rearrangement links TRBV5-4 to TRBJ2-2; TRBD2 agrees at 11 bases. The CDR3 covers 16 residues. CDR1 is SGHNT and CDR2 is YYREEE in the germline V gene (reference sequence). J was trimmed by 0 bases and V by 4 bases; bases with no gene match: 2. The CDR3 DNA follows: TGTGCCAGCAGCGAGACTAGCGGGGCGAACACCGGGGAGCTGTTTTTT. Translated, it gives CASSETSGANTGELFF.

The rearrangement links TRBV4-1 to TRBJ2-5; TRBD1 aligns across 11 bases. Germline V gene data show CDR1 as MGHRA and CDR2 as YSYEKL. V shed 4 bases, J shed 4 bases, and the junction held 2 bases outside the gene matches. The CDR3 runs to 14 residues. Here the CDR3 DNA reads TGCGCCAGCAGCCCGGGACAGGGGGTAGAGACCCAGTACTTC. Protein sequence: CASSPGQGVETQYF.

The rearrangement joins TRBV6-1 to TRBJ2-7; TRBD1 matches at 12 bases. The CDR3 is 15 amino acids. Trimming at V came to 6 bases and at J to 7 bases, leaving 10 bases not matched to a gene. Germline loops: CDR1 MNHNS, CDR2 SASEGT. The CDR3 is CASRNPGQGAGEQYF. The CDR3 DNA reads as TGTGCCAGCAGAAACCCGGGACAGGGGGCGGGGGAGCAGTACTTC.

V is TRBV6-5 and J is TRBJ1-2, with D hard to call. V lost 0 bases, J lost 0 bases, and 5 bases lay in between. The CDR3 sequence is 14 residues long. The V gene's germline CDR1 is MNHEY and CDR2 SVGAGI. CDR3 bases: TGTGCCAGCAGTTACTCGGCCACTAACTATGGCTACACCTTC. Its protein is CASSYSATNYGYTF.

The chain combines TRBV4-1 with TRBJ2-7, with D hard to call. Between the trimmed V and J ends, which lost 0 bases and 3 bases, there was a span of 15 bases. CDR1 and CDR2 from the germline V gene are MGHRA and YSYEKL. There are 16 residues in the CDR3. CDR3 bases: TGCGCCAGCAGCCAAGACCCAACCGGGTTAGACTACGAGCAGTACTTC. Translating it yields CASSQDPTGLDYEQYF.

About this clone: The junction does not match germline at one end; this may be a read error. The rearrangement uses TRBV30 and TRBJ1-2; D uncertain. CDR1 and CDR2 from the germline V gene are GTSNPN and SVGIG (reference sequence). The CDR3 spans 13 residues. The CDR3 bases are TGTGCCTGGAGTGTTCGAGTTAACGATGGCTACACCTTC. Translation: CAWSVRVNDGYTF. The variable domain in full, with the rest retrieved from reference TRBV30 and TRBJ1-2, is SQTIHQWPATLVQPVGSPLSLECTVEGTSNPNLYWYRQAAGRGLQLLFYSVGIGQISSEVPQNLSASRPQDRQFILSSKKLLLSDSGFYLCAWSVRVNDGYTFGSGTRLTVV.

This chain links TRBV30 with TRBJ2-5, with TRBD2 identical over 7 bases. This CDR3 is built from 14 residues. V lost 0 bases and J lost 4; bases outside the gene matches: 5. Per the germline V gene, CDR1 is GTSNPN and CDR2 is SVGIG (reference sequence). As DNA, the CDR3 is TGTGCCTGGAGTGTAGGCGGGAGTGTAGAGACCCAGTACTTC. Protein sequence: CAWSVGGSVETQYF.

V gene TRBV10-2 combines with J gene TRBJ2-2; the match to TRBD1 covers 9 bases. V was pared by 5 bases and J by 3 bases, with 7 bases of the junction left unmatched. This CDR3 region has 16 residues. Germline CDR1 WSHSY, CDR2 SAAADI. This CDR3 reads CASSPGTGIYTGELFF. CDR3 DNA sequence: TGCGCCAGCAGTCCTGGGACAGGGATTTACACCGGGGAGCTGTTTTTT.

The chain carries TRBV28 and TRBJ1-2; D is perhaps TRBD1 (5 bases). The CDR3 totals 14 residues. Trimming stripped 5 bases from V and 4 bases from J, with 14 bases between. The V gene's germline CDR1 is MDHEN and CDR2 SYDVKM. The CDR3 spells CASSPDGGSYGYTF. The CDR3 bases are TGTGCCAGCAGTCCTGACGGGGGTAGCTATGGCTACACCTTC.

The CDR3: CSVRPNRGTGEQYF. The CDR3 coding sequence is TGCAGCGTTCGCCCCAACAGGGGGACTGGGGAGCAGTACTTC. The chain recombines TRBV29-1 with TRBJ2-7; 8 nucleotides match TRBD1. CDR1 SQVTM and CDR2 ANQGSEA come from the germline V gene. The CDR3 length is 14 residues. The V gene end was trimmed by 5 bases and the J gene end by 7 bases; junction bases not matched to a gene: 13.

V is TRBV11-3 and J is TRBJ2-7; no definite D call. CDR1 is SGHNT and CDR2 is YENEEA in the germline V gene. The CDR3 runs to 16 residues. V lost 1 base and J 0 bases, leaving 13 bases between the germline ends. CDR3 bases: TGTGCCAGCAGCTTAGCCGAACACGCCAGCTCCTACGAGCAGTACTTC. Its translation is CASSLAEHASSYEQYF.

This clone was seen a few times. This sequence joins TRBV2 and TRBJ1-2; D is possibly TRBD1 (6 bases). The V gene lost 0 bases and the J gene lost 4 bases, with 6 bases spanning the gap. This CDR3 has 13 amino acids. Germline loops: CDR1 SNHLY, CDR2 FYNNEI. The DNA for the CDR3 is TGTGCCAGCAGTGAAGCAGGGGGCTATGGCTACACCTTC. Translating gives CASSEAGGYGYTF.

Written as DNA, the CDR3 is TGTGCCATCCTGGGGACTAGCGGGGAACCCTCCTTCTCCTACAATGAGCAGTTCTTC. It yields the protein CAILGTSGEPSFSYNEQFF. V and J are TRBV10-3 and TRBJ2-1, with 13 bases matching TRBD2. This CDR3 has 19 amino acids. Germline V CDR1 and CDR2: ENHRY, SYGVKD. Trimming at V came to 8 bases and at J to 0 bases, leaving 13 bases not matched to a gene.

The chain has TRBV28 and TRBJ2-3; TRBD1 is a possible D gene (6 bases). The CDR3 extends over 16 amino acids. Trimming left V 4 bases short and J 0 bases short, with 14 bases between. The V gene's germline CDR1 is MDHEN and CDR2 SYDVKM. The CDR3 DNA reads TGTGCCAGCAGTTCCCCGACAGGCGCTAGCACAGATACGCAGTATTTT. Translation gives CASSSPTGASTDTQYF.

V and J are TRBV7-6 and TRBJ1-3; 8 nucleotides agree with TRBD1. CDR3 length: 16 amino acids. Per germline, CDR1 SGHVS and CDR2 FNYEAQ. V trimming: 5 bases; J trimming: 0 bases; junction bases outside the gene matches: 6. The CDR3 DNA sequence: TGTGCCAGCAGCCCTGACAGGGGTCTCTCTGGAAACACCATATATTTT. Translation gives CASSPDRGLSGNTIYF.